This note documents a single T cell receptor beta chain sequence. Antigen: not known. The donors were healthy bone marrow donors. The V end was cut by 3 bases, the J end by 8 bases, with 13 bases between. The CDR3 covers 13 residues. Germline V lookup: CDR1 PRHDT, CDR2 FYEKMQ (reference sequence). The sample originates from a study of cytomegalovirus exposure and HLA in healthy donors. Points from the study as a whole: Overall, approximately 150 TCR beta chains were annotated as cytomegalovirus-associated. V segments that were indistinguishable, TRBV6-2 and TRBV6-3 among them, were omitted from analysis.

The primer mix had 60 Vbeta and 13 Jbeta primers. Here immunoSEQ multiplex PCR was the method, and the copy in TCRdb shows in-frame clones only, minus some. The sample gives 150,000 to 200,000 clones, around 78% of which show up once; less than 1.2% is in the top ten. The chain combines TRBV13 with TRBJ1-2, with D possibly matching TRBD1 (5 bases). This clonotype originated in a woman in her forties in good health and CMV-seronegative. Input material: PBMCs. The CDR3 region is CASSFVGEDGYTF. CDR3 DNA: TGTGCCAGCAGCTTTGTAGGGGAGGACGGCTACACCTTC.